This passage covers 6 T cell receptor beta chains from one sample sequenced in a study of cytomegalovirus exposure and HLA in healthy donors. The protocol was immunoSEQ multiplex PCR, while the TCRdb copy is restricted to in-frame clones and leaves out a portion. This table has around 55,000 clones, around nine tenths appearing once. What was sequenced was PBMCs. The receptors shown here come from a man between 18 and 35 years old in good health and CMV-seronegative.

This chain uses TRBV30 with TRBJ2-7; TRBD1 is a possible D gene (6 bases). V lost 3 bases and J 0 bases, leaving 15 bases between the germline ends. This CDR3 has 15 amino acids. In germline, CDR1 is GTSNPN, CDR2 SVGIG (reference sequence). The CDR3 nucleotides are TGTGCCTGGAGACGGTGGGGGCCAGGCTCCTACGAGCAGTACTTC. The encoded protein is CAWRRWGPGSYEQYF.

The rearrangement joins TRBV28 to TRBJ2-2, with 9 bases identical to TRBD2. CDR1 is MDHEN and CDR2 is SYDVKM in the germline V gene. J gave up 1 base and V 5 bases, and 14 bases lay outside the gene matches. This CDR3 region has 19 residues. CDR3 DNA sequence: TGTGCCAGCAGTCCGCGGGAGGGGGCGGGAGGGATGAACACCGGGGAGCTGTTTTTT. Its protein product is CASSPREGAGGMNTGELFF.

V and J are TRBV28 and TRBJ1-5, with 8 bases fitting TRBD1. This CDR3 spans 17 amino acids. Trimming at V came to 6 bases and at J to 0 bases, leaving 10 bases not matched to a gene. From germline, CDR1 is MDHEN and CDR2 SYDVKM. CDR3 coding DNA: TGTGCCAGCAGACCAGGGGGCTCTCCATATAGCAATCAGCCCCAGCATTTT. Translating it yields CASRPGGSPYSNQPQHF.

As concerns this clone: Other DNA sequences in this specimen translate into the identical CDR3. The V gene is TRBV5-1, the J gene TRBJ2-7, with D unresolved. The CDR3 extends over 12 amino acids. The germline CDR1 and CDR2 sequences are SGHRS and YFSETQ. Deletions cut 4 bases from V and 0 bases from J, with 5 bases between. The CDR3 nucleotides read TGCGCCAGCAGCGCCGGCTCCTACGAGCAGTACTTC. Protein: CASSAGSYEQYF.

This chain uses TRBV11-2 with TRBJ2-7; D ambiguous. The CDR3 covers 11 residues. In germline, CDR1 is SGHAT, CDR2 FQNNGV. The V gene lost 3 bases and the J gene lost 7 bases, with 7 bases spanning the gap. The CDR3 reads CASSFSQEQYF. The CDR3, as DNA: TGTGCCAGCAGCTTTTCCCAGGAGCAGTACTTC.

The CDR3 DNA is TGTGCCAGCAGTTTATGGTCAGGCACAGATACGCAGTATTTT. Amino acid sequence: CASSLWSGTDTQYF. The chain is built from TRBV27 and TRBJ2-3; D gene unclear. With 1 base removed from V and 1 base from J, the gap between germline ends came to 6 bases. The V gene's germline CDR1 is MNHEY and CDR2 SMNVEV (reference sequence). This CDR3 spans 14 amino acids.